The 11 T cell receptor beta chains in this list originate from one sample, sequenced in a study of glioma-infiltrating T cells after dendritic cell vaccination. TCRdb's table, derived via immunoSEQ multiplex PCR, lists solely in-frame clones and lacks some. The table lists 50,000 to 70,000 clones, approximately 80% of them singletons. Time point reported: after dendritic cell vaccination, including at tumor progression/relapse. The material sequenced was blood, taken after dendritic cell vaccination. The receptors originated from a human donor with glioblastoma.

The J gene is TRBJ2-2, the V gene TRBV27; unclear D gene. The germline V and J ends were trimmed by 3 bases and 2 bases, with 7 bases remaining between them. The CDR3 consists of 14 residues. Germline V gene lookup returns CDR1 MNHEY and CDR2 SMNVEV (reference sequence). CDR3 sequence reads: CASSFRSNTGELFF. The CDR3 region has the DNA TGTGCCAGCAGTTTCCGGTCAAACACCGGGGAGCTGTTTTTT.

This chain uses TRBV6-5 with TRBJ1-6; TRBD1 is a possible D gene (6 bases). Trimming took off 4 bases at V and 3 bases at J, with 13 bases between the two ends. Germline lookup yields CDR1 MNHEY and CDR2 SVGAGI. The CDR3 consists of 16 residues. The CDR3 here is CASSWIPGDYNSPLHF. The CDR3 bases are TGTGCCAGCAGTTGGATTCCAGGGGACTATAATTCACCCCTCCACTTT.

V usage is TRBV18 and J usage is TRBJ1-6; 11 bases are shared with TRBD1. The CDR3 is made up of 16 amino acids. Trimming took 3 bases from V and 6 from J; bases not matched to a gene: 4. The V gene's germline CDR1 is KGHSH and CDR2 LQKENI. In nucleotides, the CDR3 is TGTGCCAGCTCACCCCCCGGGACAGGGGGTAATTCACCCCTCCACTTT. This encodes CASSPPGTGGNSPLHF.

CDR3 in amino acids: CASSAGDRGRNTEAFF. The CDR3 DNA reads as TGTGCCAGTAGTGCCGGGGACAGGGGGCGGAACACTGAAGCTTTCTTT. This chain connects TRBV19 to TRBJ1-1; 12 bases map to TRBD1. V was pared by 5 bases and J by 1 base, with 5 bases of the junction left unmatched. CDR1 is LNHDA and CDR2 is SQIVND in the germline V gene (reference sequence). This CDR3 is 16 amino acids long.

This chain links TRBV6-5 with TRBJ2-2; D might be TRBD1 (5 bases). Germline CDR1 reads MNHEY; CDR2 reads SVGAGI. There are 16 residues in the CDR3. V was clipped by 0 bases and J by 1 base, with 9 bases between them. The chain's CDR3 is CASSYSDKKNTGELFF. The DNA for the CDR3 is TGTGCCAGCAGTTACTCGGACAAGAAGAACACCGGGGAGCTGTTTTTT.

This clone was counted between two and nine times. The chain links TRBV14 to TRBJ2-2; tentative D call: TRBD1 (6 bases). The V gene's germline CDR1 is SGHDN and CDR2 FVKESK. This CDR3 has 15 amino acids. Trimming removed 0 bases from V and 4 bases from J, with 9 bases in between. The CDR3, as DNA: TGTGCCAGCAGCCAAGATTTAGGGGGCACCGGGGAGCTGTTTTTT. This translates into CASSQDLGGTGELFF.

This chain uses TRBV2 with TRBJ2-2; weak D call: TRBD2 (6 bases). The germline gives CDR1 SNHLY, CDR2 FYNNEI. The length of the CDR3 is 14 residues. Between the trimmed V and J ends, which lost 5 bases and 5 bases, there was a span of 12 bases. This CDR3 reads CASSPGVRTGELFF. The CDR3 coding sequence is TGTGCCAGCAGTCCGGGGGTACGGACCGGGGAGCTGTTTTTT.

In its sample, this clone was seen once. The V and J genes are TRBV19 and TRBJ2-7; D not certain. Trimming cost V 3 bases and J 0 bases, with 9 bases left between them. Germline CDR1 LNHDA, CDR2 SQIVND (reference sequence). This CDR3 spans 14 amino acids. For the CDR3, the DNA is TGTGCCAGTAGTATTCAACGGTCCTCCTACGAGCAGTACTTC. It codes for CASSIQRSSYEQYF.

The chain uses TRBV2 and TRBJ2-5; no firm D call. The DNA end is a closer match to TRBJ2-7, so the J assignment may be wrong. The CDR3 has 11 residues. CDR1 and CDR2 (germline): SNHLY, FYNNEI. This chain's CDR3 is CASSETYEQYF. DNA of the CDR3: TGTGCCAGCAGTGAAACCTACGAGCAGTACTTC.

V gene TRBV7-3 combines with J gene TRBJ2-3; possibly TRBD2 for D (7 bases). CDR1 is SGHTA, CDR2 FQGTGA, per germline. This CDR3 region has 15 residues. The germline V and J ends were trimmed by 3 bases and 2 bases, with 12 bases remaining between them. The CDR3 DNA is TGTGCCAGCAGCTTTTGGGGGGGGCCCACAGATACGCAGTATTTT. Translating gives CASSFWGGPTDTQYF. Using reference TRBV7-3 and TRBJ2-3 for the parts outside the CDR3, the full variable domain is GAGVSQTPSNKVTEKGKYVELRCDPISGHTALYWYRQSLGQGPEFLIYFQGTGAADDSGLPNDRFFAVRPEGSVSTLKIQRTERGDSAVYLCASSFWGGPTDTQYFGPGTRLTVL.

V is TRBV30 and J is TRBJ2-7, with TRBD1 matching 11 bases. The V gene end was trimmed by 7 bases and the J gene end by 5 bases; junction bases not matched to a gene: 10. The germline gives CDR1 GTSNPN, CDR2 SVGIG (reference sequence). The CDR3 spans 14 residues. The CDR3 here is CASARRDRGDEQYF. CDR3 bases: TGTGCCTCGGCTAGACGGGACAGGGGGGACGAGCAGTACTTC.